The clone carrying this T cell receptor (beta chain) was observed a handful of times. The antigen remains undetermined. The entry originates in a study of T cell repertoires in cytomegalovirus infection. The wider study: TCR beta signatures that were public indicated CMV infection and matching HLA type. The study's findings and limits: Carriers of CMV and the relevant HLA type were discriminated by public TCR beta frequency. The study found HLA-C-restricted CMV-specific TCR beta clonotypes dominating the ex vivo response.

TCRdb called the reads again in MiXCR, with one record for every CDR3 protein. The top ten hold approximately 4.6% of the sample, which has under 200,000 distinct CDR3 sequences, 8.5% to 10% seen once. CDR3 length: 12 amino acids. From germline, CDR1 is MNHEY and CDR2 SVGEGT. V gave up 4 bases and J gave up 7 bases, with 8 bases separating them. Material: PBMCs. This receptor was identified in a human donor in good health (CMV status not recorded). Some clones in this sample may be carry-over from other donors' samples. This sequence joins TRBV6-2 or TRBV6-3 and TRBJ2-1; the D is unclear. The CDR3 DNA reads TGTGCCAGCAGTTGGTGGGGAAATGAGCAGTTCTTC. Amino acids: CASSWWGNEQFF.